This T cell receptor beta chain was recorded in a study of T cells in Graves' hyperthyroidism and ophthalmopathy. This clonotype was picked up many times. The source material, RNA transcripts, was used to amplify TCR beta CDR3 regions. HTBI primers were the set used in a first-round RT-PCR of the TCR CDR3. TCRdb recomputed calls from the multiplex PCR reads with MiXCR, one row per CDR3 protein. The repertoire has under 700,000 distinct CDR3 sequences, over 15% of them found once; the top ten carry 15% to 20%. This sequence originates from a young woman with Graves' hyperthyroidism. The sample comprised blood.

The CDR3 spells CASSLIPGQRNSPLHF. Here the CDR3 DNA reads TGTGCCAGCAGTTTAATTCCGGGACAGCGTAATTCACCCCTCCACTTT. V is TRBV6-1 and J is TRBJ1-6, with TRBD1 identical over 7 bases. There are 16 residues in the CDR3. The V gene's germline CDR1 is MNHNS and CDR2 SASEGT. The V gene end was trimmed by 5 bases and the J gene end by 6 bases; junction bases not matched to a gene: 10.